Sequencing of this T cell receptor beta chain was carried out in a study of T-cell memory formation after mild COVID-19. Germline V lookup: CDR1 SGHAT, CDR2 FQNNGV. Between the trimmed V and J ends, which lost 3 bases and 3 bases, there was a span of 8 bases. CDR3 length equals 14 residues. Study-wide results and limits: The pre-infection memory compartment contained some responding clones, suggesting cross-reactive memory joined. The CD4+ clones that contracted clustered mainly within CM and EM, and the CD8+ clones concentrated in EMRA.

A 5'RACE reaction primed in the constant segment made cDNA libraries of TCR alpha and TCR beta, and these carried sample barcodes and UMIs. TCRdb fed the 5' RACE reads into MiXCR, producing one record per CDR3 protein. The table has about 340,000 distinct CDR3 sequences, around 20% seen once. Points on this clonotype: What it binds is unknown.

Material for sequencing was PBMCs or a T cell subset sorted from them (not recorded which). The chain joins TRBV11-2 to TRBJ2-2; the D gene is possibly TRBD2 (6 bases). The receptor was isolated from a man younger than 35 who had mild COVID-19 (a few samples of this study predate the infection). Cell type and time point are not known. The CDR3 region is CASSFGGYTGELFF. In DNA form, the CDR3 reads TGTGCCAGCAGCTTTGGGGGGTACACCGGGGAGCTGTTTTTT.